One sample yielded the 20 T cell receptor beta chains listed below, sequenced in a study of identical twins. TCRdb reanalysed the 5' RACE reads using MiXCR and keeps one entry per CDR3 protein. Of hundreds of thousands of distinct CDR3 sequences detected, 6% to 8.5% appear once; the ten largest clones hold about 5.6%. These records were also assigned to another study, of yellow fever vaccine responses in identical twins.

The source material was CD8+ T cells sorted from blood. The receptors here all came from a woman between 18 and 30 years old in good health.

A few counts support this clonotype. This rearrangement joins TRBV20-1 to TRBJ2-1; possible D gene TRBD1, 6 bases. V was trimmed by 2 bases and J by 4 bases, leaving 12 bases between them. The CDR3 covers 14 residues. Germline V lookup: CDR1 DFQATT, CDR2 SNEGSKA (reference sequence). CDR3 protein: CSARPRTVYNEQFF. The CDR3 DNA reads TGCAGTGCTAGACCCCGGACAGTGTACAATGAGCAGTTCTTC.

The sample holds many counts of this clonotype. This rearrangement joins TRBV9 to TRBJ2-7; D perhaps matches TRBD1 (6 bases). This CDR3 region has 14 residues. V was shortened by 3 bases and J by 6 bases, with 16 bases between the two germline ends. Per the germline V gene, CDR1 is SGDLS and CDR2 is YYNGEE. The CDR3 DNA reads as TGTGCCAGCAGCGCTGCCCTGCTGGGGGCCGAGCAGTACTTC. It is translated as CASSAALLGAEQYF.

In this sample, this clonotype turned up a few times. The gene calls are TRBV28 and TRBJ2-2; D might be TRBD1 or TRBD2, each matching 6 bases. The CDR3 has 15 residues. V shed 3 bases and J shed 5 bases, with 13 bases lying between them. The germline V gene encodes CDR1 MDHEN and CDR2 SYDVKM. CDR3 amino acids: CASSFYGGRTGELFF. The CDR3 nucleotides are TGTGCCAGCAGTTTTTACGGGGGCCGTACCGGGGAGCTGTTTTTT.

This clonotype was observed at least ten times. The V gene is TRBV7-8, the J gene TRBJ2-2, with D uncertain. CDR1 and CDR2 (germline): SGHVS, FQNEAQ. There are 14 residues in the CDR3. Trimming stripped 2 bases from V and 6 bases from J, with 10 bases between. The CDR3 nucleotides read TGTGCCAGCAGCTTACGGTTGTCTTCCGGGGAGCTGTTTTTT. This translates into CASSLRLSSGELFF.

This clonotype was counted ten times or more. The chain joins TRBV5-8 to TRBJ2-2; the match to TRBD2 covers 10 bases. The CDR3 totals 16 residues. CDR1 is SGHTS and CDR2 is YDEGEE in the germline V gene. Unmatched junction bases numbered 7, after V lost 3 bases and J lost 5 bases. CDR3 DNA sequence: TGTGCCAGCAGCTCGCCGACGGGACTAGCGACCGGGGAGCTGTTTTTT. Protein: CASSSPTGLATGELFF.

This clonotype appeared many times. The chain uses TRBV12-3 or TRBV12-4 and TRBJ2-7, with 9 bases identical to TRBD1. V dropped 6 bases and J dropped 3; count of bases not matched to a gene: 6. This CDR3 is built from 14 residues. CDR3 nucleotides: TGTGCCAGCAGCCTACAGGGGGCTGACTACGAGCAGTACGTC. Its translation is CASSLQGADYEQYV.

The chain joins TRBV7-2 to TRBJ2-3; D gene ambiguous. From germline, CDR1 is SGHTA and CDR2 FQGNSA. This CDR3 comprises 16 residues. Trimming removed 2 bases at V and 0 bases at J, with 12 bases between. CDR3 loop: CASSLSRAESTDTQYF. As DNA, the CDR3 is TGTGCCAGCAGCTTAAGTCGGGCGGAAAGCACAGATACGCAGTATTTT.

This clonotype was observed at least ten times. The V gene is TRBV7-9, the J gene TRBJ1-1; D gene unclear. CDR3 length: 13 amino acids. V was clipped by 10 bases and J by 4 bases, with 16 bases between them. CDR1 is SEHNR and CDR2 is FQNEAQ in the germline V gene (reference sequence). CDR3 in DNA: TGTGCCACCGCTCTGGGGATCGGCACTGAAGCTTTCTTT. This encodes CATALGIGTEAFF.

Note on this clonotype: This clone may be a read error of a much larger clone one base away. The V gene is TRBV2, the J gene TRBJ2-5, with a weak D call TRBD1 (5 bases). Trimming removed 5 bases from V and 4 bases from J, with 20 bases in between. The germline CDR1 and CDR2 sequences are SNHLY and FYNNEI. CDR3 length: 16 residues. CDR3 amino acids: CASSPPPAGFGETQYF. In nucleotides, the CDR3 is TGTGCCAGCAGTCCTCCCCCGGCAGGGTTCGGAGAGACCCAGTACTTC.

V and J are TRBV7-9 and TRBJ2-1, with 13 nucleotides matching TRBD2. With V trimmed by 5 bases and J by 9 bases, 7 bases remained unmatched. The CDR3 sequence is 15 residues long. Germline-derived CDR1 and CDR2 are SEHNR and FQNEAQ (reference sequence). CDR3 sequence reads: CASSPTSGRVGEQFF. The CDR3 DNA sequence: TGTGCCAGCAGCCCAACTAGCGGGAGGGTCGGTGAGCAGTTCTTC.

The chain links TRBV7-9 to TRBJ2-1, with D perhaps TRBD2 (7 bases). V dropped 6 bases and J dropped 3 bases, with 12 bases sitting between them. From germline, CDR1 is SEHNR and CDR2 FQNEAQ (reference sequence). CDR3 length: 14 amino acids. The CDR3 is CASSAGANYNEQFF. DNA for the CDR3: TGTGCCAGCAGTGCGGGGGCTAACTACAATGAGCAGTTCTTC.

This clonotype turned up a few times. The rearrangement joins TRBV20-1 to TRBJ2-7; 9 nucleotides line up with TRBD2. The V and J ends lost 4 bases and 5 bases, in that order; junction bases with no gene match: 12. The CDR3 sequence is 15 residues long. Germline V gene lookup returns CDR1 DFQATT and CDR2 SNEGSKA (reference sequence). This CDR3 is CSATPLALAGNEQYF. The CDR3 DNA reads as TGCAGTGCTACCCCCCTCGCGCTAGCGGGAAACGAGCAGTACTTC.

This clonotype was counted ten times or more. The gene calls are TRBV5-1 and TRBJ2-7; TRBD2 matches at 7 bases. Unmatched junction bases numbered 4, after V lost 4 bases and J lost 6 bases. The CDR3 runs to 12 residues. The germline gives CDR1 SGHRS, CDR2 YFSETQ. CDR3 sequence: CASSETSIEQYF. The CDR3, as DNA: TGCGCCAGCAGCGAGACTAGCATCGAGCAGTACTTC.

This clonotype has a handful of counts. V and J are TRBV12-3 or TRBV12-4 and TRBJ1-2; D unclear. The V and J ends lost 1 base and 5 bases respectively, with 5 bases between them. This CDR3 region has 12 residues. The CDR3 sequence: CASSLVTYGYTF. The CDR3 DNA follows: TGTGCCAGCAGTTTAGTTACTTATGGCTACACCTTC.

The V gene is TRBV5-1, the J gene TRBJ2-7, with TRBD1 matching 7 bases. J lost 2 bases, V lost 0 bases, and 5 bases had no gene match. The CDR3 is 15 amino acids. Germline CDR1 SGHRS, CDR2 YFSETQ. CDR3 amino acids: CASSLGQGWPYEQYF. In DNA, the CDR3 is TGCGCCAGCAGCTTGGGACAGGGTTGGCCCTACGAGCAGTACTTC.

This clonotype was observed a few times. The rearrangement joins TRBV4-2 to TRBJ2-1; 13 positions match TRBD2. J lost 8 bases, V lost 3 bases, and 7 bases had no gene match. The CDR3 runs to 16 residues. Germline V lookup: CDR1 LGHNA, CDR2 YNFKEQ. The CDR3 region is CASSQGLAGLTDEQFF. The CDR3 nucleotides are TGTGCCAGCAGCCAGGGACTAGCGGGACTTACGGATGAGCAGTTCTTC.

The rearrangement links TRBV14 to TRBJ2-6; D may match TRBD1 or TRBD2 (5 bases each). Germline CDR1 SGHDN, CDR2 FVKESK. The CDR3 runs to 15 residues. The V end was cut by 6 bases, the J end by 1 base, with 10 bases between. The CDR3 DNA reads TGTGCCAGCAGAGGCGAGGGGTCTGGGGCCAACGTCCTGACTTTC. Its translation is CASRGEGSGANVLTF.

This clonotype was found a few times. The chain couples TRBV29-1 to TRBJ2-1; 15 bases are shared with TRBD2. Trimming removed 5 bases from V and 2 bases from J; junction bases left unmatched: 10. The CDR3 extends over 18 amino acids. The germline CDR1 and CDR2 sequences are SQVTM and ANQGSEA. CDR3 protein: CSVRYGTSGGRTYNEQFF. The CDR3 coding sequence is TGCAGCGTTCGATACGGGACTAGCGGGGGGAGAACCTACAATGAGCAGTTCTTC.

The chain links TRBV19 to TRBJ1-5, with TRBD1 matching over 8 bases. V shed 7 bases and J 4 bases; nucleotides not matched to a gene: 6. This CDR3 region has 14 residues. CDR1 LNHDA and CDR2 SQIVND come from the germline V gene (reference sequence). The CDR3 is CASISDRANQPQHF. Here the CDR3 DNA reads TGTGCCAGTATCTCGGACAGGGCTAATCAGCCCCAGCATTTT. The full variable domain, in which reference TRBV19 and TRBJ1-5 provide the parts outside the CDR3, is DGGITQSPKYLFRKEGQNVTLSCEQNLNHDAMYWYRQDPGQGLRLIYYSQIVNDFQKGDIAEGYSVSREKKESFPLTVTSAQKNPTAFYLCASISDRANQPQHFGDGTRLSIL.

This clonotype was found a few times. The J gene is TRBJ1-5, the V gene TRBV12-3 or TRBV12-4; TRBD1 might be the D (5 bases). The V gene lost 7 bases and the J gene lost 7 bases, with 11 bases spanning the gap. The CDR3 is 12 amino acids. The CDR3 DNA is TGTGCCAGCACCTCAGGGATCCAGCCCCAGCATTTT. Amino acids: CASTSGIQPQHF.